This entry features one T cell receptor (beta chain) sequence. Its antigen is not identified. Between the trimmed V and J ends, which lost 6 bases and 0 bases, there was a span of 6 bases. The CDR3 loop spans 13 amino acids. Germline CDR1 and CDR2: MNHEY and SVGAGI. These data are taken from a study of T cell responses to AZD1222 COVID-19 vaccine. Study-wide points: CD4 TCRs linked to vaccination spanned spike, dominating at 160-218 and 743-854.

TCRdb's copy holds only in-frame clones and misses some; the assay was immunoSEQ multiplex PCR. The table records around 180,000 clones, 90% of them present only once. This sequence joins TRBV6-5 and TRBJ1-5, with unresolved D. This clonotype was obtained from an adult in good health. Sample: peripheral blood, taken on day 0 of AZD1222 vaccination. In DNA, the CDR3 is TGTGCCAGCAGACCTAATAGCAATCAGCCCCAGCATTTT. Its protein is CASRPNSNQPQHF.